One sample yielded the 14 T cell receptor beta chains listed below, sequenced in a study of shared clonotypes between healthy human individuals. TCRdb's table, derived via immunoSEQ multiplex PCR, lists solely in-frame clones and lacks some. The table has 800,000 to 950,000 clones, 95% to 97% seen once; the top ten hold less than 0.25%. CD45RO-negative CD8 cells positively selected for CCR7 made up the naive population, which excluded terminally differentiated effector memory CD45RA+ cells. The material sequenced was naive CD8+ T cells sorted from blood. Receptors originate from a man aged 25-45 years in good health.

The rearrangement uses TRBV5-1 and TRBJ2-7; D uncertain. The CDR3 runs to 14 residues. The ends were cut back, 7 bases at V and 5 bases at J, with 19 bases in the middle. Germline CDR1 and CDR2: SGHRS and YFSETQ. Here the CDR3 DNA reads TGCGCCAGCGGCACTGGGTTGGGCTTAGACGAGCAGTACTTC. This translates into CASGTGLGLDEQYF.

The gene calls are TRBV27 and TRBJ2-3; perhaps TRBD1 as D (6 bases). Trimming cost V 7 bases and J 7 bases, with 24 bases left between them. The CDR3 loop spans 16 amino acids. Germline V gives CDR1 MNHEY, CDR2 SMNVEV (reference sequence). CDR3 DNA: TGTGCCAGCATTCCAAATAGACAGGTCCTCTCCCATACGCAGTATTTT. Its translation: CASIPNRQVLSHTQYF.

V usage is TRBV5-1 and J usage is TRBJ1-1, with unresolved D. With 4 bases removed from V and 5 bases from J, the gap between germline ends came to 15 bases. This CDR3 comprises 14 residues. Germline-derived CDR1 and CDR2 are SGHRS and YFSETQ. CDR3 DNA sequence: TGCGCCAGCAGCATAGACTGGGGAGGGACTGAAGCTTTCTTT. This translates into CASSIDWGGTEAFF.

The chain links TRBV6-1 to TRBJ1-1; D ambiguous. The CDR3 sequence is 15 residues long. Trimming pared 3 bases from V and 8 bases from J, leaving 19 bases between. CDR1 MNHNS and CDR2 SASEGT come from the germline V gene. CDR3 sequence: CASSEDRGATREAFF. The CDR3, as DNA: TGTGCCAGCAGTGAGGATAGAGGTGCCACAAGGGAAGCTTTCTTT.

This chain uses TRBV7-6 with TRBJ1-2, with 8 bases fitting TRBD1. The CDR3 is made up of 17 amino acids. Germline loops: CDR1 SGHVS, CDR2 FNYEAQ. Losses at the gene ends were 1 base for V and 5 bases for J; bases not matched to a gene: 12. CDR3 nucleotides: TGTGCCAGCAGCTTAGGGCTTTCAGGGGGCTTAGGTTATGGCTACACCTTC. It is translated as CASSLGLSGGLGYGYTF.

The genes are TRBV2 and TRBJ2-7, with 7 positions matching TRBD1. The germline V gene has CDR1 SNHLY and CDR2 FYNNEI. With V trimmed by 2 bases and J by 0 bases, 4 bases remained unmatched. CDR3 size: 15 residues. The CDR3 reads CASSEMGDSSYEQYF. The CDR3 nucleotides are TGTGCCAGCAGTGAAATGGGGGACAGCTCCTACGAGCAGTACTTC.

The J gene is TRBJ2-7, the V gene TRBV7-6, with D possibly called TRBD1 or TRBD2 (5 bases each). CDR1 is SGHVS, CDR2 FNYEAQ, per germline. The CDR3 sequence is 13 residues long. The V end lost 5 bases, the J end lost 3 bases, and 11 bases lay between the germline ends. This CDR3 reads CASSQGELYEQYF. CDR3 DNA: TGTGCCAGCAGCCAGGGAGAGCTCTACGAGCAGTACTTC.

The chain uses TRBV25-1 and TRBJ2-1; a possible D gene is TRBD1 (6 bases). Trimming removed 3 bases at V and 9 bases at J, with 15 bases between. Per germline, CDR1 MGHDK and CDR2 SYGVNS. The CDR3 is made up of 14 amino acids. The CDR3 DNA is TGTGCCAGCAGTGAGCCGACAGGTCTGGGTGAGCAGTTCTTC. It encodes CASSEPTGLGEQFF. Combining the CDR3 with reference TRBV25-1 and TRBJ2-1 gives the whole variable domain EADIYQTPRYLVIGTGKKITLECSQTMGHDKMYWYQQDPGMELHLIHYSYGVNSTEKGDLSSESTVSRIRTEHFPLTLESARPSHTSQYLCASSEPTGLGEQFFGPGTRLTVL.

This chain's CDR3 is CASSLGSRGQSTDTQYF. The CDR3 DNA reads as TGTGCCAGCAGCTTAGGGTCGCGGGGACAGAGCACAGATACGCAGTATTTT. The chain carries TRBV11-2 and TRBJ2-3; a weak D match, TRBD1 (7 bases). This CDR3 is 17 amino acids long. V was cut by 1 base and J by 0 bases, with 14 bases left in between. Germline CDR1 reads SGHAT; CDR2 reads FQNNGV.

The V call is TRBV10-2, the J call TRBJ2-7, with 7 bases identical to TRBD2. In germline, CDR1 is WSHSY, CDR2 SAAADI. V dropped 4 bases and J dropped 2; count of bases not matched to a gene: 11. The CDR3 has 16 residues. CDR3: CASSGSSTSETYEQYF. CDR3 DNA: TGCGCCAGCAGTGGCTCGTCTACTAGCGAGACCTACGAGCAGTACTTC.

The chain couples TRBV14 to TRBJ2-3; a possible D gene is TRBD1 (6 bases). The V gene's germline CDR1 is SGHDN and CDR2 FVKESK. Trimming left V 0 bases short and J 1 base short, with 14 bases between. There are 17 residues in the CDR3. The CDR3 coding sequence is TGTGCCAGCAGCCAAGACAAGAGGACAGACCGCACAGATACGCAGTATTTT. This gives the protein CASSQDKRTDRTDTQYF.

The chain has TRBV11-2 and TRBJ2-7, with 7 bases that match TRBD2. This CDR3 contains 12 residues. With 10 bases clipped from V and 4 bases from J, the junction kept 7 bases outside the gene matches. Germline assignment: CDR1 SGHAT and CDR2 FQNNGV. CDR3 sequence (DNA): TGTGCCACCCGGGGGGATGAGTACGAGCAGTACTTC. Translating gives CATRGDEYEQYF.

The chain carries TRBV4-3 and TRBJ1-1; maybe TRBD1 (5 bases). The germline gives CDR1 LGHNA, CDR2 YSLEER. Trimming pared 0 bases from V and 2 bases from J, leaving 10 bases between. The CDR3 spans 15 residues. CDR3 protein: CASSQEYRQNTEAFF. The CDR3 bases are TGCGCCAGCAGCCAAGAATACAGGCAAAACACTGAAGCTTTCTTT.

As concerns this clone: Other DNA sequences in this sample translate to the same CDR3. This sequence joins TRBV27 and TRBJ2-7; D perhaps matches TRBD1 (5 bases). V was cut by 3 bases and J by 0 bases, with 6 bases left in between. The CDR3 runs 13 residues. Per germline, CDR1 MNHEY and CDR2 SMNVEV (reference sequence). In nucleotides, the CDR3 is TGTGCCAGCAGTTTGGGGCTCTCCTACGAGCAGTACTTC. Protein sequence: CASSLGLSYEQYF.